The source of this TCR beta chain is a study of blood T cell repertoires in COVID-19 (dated by TCRdb to the early 2020s). Study-wide context: The collaborator samples originated in the United States, Italy and Spain and spanned the acute and convalescent phases of COVID-19. The material from the prospective study consisted of cDNA or gDNA derived from T cells, B-cell-depleted T cells, or PBMCs. The dataset comprised deeply sampled blood TCRbeta repertoires from subjects exposed to, actively infected with, or recovered from COVID-19. The repertoires were made available in a free public database intended to serve as a resource for research on the immune response to SARS-CoV-2. Samples came from the ongoing ImmuneRACE study (first 160 participants) plus 1,254 subjects from 6 global collaborators. The sample metadata nearly always contained a de-identified subject ID, COVID-19 status, age in years and sex. Where available, HLA class I and class II types were taken from metadata supplied by the sample provider and were not determined by assay-based typing. Broader findings and caveats from the paper: How much clinical and demographic metadata was included differed by source and by participant, and the metadata was provided uncurated.

Comments on this clone: This clone's antigen is unknown. One end of the junction is discordant with germline, which a read error may explain.

In the prospective study, participants were about 18 to 100 years old, resided in fewer than 25 geographic areas of the United States, and were enrolled through a virtual design. In the prospective study, cohorts were assigned on the basis of participant-reported clinical history obtained from a screening survey and a study questionnaire. In the prospective study, mobile phlebotomists collected whole blood, serum and a nasopharyngeal or oropharyngeal swab from each participant. Additional blood draws and questionnaires over an approximately two-month period could optionally be provided by prospective study participants. Prospective study blood samples were shipped either frozen or at room temperature before DNA extraction. The CDR1 and CDR2 encoded by the germline V gene are MNHEY and SVGEGT. The CDR3 numbers 15 residues from cysteine through phenylalanine. Only the CDR3 DNA is retained, 45 bases long and in frame from the first base.

TCRbeta CDR3 regions were amplified from genomic DNA using the immunoSEQ Assay, a bias-controlled multiplex PCR. The paper's processing steps were these. The number of nucleated cells in each sample was estimated by amplification of reference gene primers within the assay. Sequence reads were collapsed and filtered to measure the absolute abundance of every unique TCRbeta CDR3 rearrangement. For each sample, productive Simpson clonality was calculated as the square root of Simpson's diversity index across productive rearrangements. This is the immuneACCESS table as TCRdb keeps it, with only in-frame sequences that have V and J called. A part of the clones is gone; compared with another copy, unresolved V genes explain less than half, and the rest is unexplained. The DNA was the basis for D and trimming; V, J and clone size are from that table. The sample has fewer than 350,000 clones on record, roughly 93% of them singletons. The ten largest clonotypes hold approximately 2.5% of the sample.

The chain is made from TRBV6-2 or TRBV6-3 and TRBJ2-7; TRBD2 aligns with 9 central bases. The sequence was obtained from a woman between 35 and 50 years old with acute COVID-19. Sequencing input: PBMCs or T cells enriched from blood (not recorded which). The CDR3: CASSDSGLAVYEQYF. The bases are TGTGCCAGCAGTGACTCGGGACTAGCAGTCTACGAGCAGTACTTC.